This note documents a single TCR beta chain sequence. What it binds is unknown. V was cut by 4 bases and J by 4 bases, with 14 bases left in between. The CDR3 loop spans 15 amino acids. In germline, CDR1 is SGHVS, CDR2 FQNEAQ. Assay: immunoSEQ multiplex PCR; the TCRdb copy retains only in-frame clones and omits some. The sample carries roughly 60,000 clones, over 85% recorded once. The sample originates from a study of cytomegalovirus exposure and HLA in healthy donors. Study-wide results and caveats: Researchers counted 164 TCR beta chains as cytomegalovirus-associated. It was found in a later analysis that first-cohort TCR clusters tended to co-occur in the 100 to 150 validation repertoires.

V is TRBV7-8 and J is TRBJ1-5; no reliable D call. Input material: PBMCs. The sequence derives from a woman between 18 and 29 years old in good health and CMV-seropositive. The CDR3: CASSSGRAANQPQHF. The CDR3 DNA reads TGTGCCAGCAGCTCTGGGAGGGCAGCAAATCAGCCCCAGCATTTT.